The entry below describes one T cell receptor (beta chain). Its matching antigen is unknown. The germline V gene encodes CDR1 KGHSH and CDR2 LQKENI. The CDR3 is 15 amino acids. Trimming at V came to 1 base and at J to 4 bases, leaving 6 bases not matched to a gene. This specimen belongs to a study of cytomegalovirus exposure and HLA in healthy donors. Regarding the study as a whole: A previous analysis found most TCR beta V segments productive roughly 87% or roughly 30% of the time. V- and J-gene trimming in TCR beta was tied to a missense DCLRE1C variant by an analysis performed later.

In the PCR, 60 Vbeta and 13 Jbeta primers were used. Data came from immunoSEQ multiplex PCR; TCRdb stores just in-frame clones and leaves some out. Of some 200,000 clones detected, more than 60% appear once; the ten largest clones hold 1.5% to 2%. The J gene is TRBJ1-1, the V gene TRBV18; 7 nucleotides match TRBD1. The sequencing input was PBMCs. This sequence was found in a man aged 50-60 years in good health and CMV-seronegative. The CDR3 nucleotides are TGTGCCAGCTCACCACGTGTAGCAGGGGGCACTGAAGCTTTCTTT. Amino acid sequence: CASSPRVAGGTEAFF.